This TCR beta chain was observed in a study of shared clonotypes between healthy human individuals. Positive CCR7 selection of CD45RO-negative cells yielded the naive CD8 cells, and terminally differentiated effector memory CD45RA+ cells were excluded. TCRdb keeps only in-frame clones here, not all; method: immunoSEQ multiplex PCR. Found here are about 2 million clones, about 95% of them singletons; the top ten hold roughly 1%. V lost 2 bases to trimming and J lost 3 bases; unmatched junction nucleotides: 7. Germline assignment: CDR1 SNHLY and CDR2 FYNNEI. CDR3 length equals 18 residues. Specimen: naive CD8+ T cells sorted from blood. The origin of this receptor is a man aged 18 to 30 in good health. The chain uses TRBV2 and TRBJ2-1; 13 bases line up with TRBD2. CDR3 amino acids: CASSEPVRTSGGYNEQFF. In nucleotides, the CDR3 is TGTGCCAGCAGTGAACCCGTGCGGACTAGCGGGGGCTACAATGAGCAGTTCTTC.